These 21 T cell receptor beta chains came from one sample sequenced in a study of T cell repertoires in cytomegalovirus infection. TCRdb itself ran the reads through MiXCR, one entry per CDR3 protein. The sample holds a few hundred thousand distinct CDR3 sequences, about a sixth seen once. The sequenced sample was CD8+ T cells from PBMCs. All receptors come from a human donor in good health (CMV status not recorded). Some clones in this sample may be carry-over from other donors' samples.

The V gene is TRBV20-1, the J gene TRBJ2-1; TRBD2 aligns across 8 bases. CDR1 is DFQATT, CDR2 SNEGSKA, per germline (reference sequence). The CDR3 length is 16 residues. Trimming took 5 bases from V and 8 from J; bases not matched to a gene: 17. The CDR3 DNA reads TGCAGTGCTGCCGGGACTAGTTCATCGGTTCCCGATGAGCAGTTCTTC. Translation: CSAAGTSSSVPDEQFF.

Only a few counts were recorded for this clonotype. The CDR3 sequence is CASSVNRDIYTEAFF. The CDR3, as DNA: TGCGCCAGCAGCGTGAACCGGGACATCTACACTGAAGCTTTCTTT. The chain joins TRBV5-1 to TRBJ1-1; a weak D match, TRBD1 (6 bases). The CDR3 extends over 15 amino acids. CDR1 SGHRS and CDR2 YFSETQ come from the germline V gene. The germline V and J ends were trimmed by 4 bases and 3 bases, with 16 bases remaining between them.

This clonotype was counted ten times or more. DNA for the CDR3: TGTGCCAGCAGCCGGGACCCCAATGAGCAGTTCTTC. Its translation: CASSRDPNEQFF. The chain has TRBV7-9 and TRBJ2-1; D is possibly TRBD1 or TRBD2 (5 bases each). There are 12 residues in the CDR3. V shed 5 bases and J shed 6 bases, with 8 bases lying between them. Germline-derived CDR1 and CDR2 are SEHNR and FQNEAQ (reference sequence).

The chain links TRBV28 to TRBJ2-1; D is undetermined. V dropped 1 base and J dropped 0 bases, with 13 bases sitting between them. Germline V gene lookup returns CDR1 MDHEN and CDR2 SYDVKM. The CDR3 runs 17 residues. CDR3 bases: TGTGCCAGCAGTTTATACCCAGATATAAGCTCCTACAATGAGCAGTTCTTC. As protein: CASSLYPDISSYNEQFF.

This clonotype was seen repeatedly, ten times or more. J is TRBJ1-2 and V is TRBV28; no clear D gene. This CDR3 has 11 residues. Germline-derived CDR1 and CDR2 are MDHEN and SYDVKM. Trimming cost V 6 bases and J 6 bases, with 8 bases left between them. The chain's CDR3 is CASSLGNGYTF. The CDR3 nucleotides read TGTGCCAGCAGCTTAGGGAATGGCTACACCTTC.

This chain joins TRBV25-1 and TRBJ2-3; D might be TRBD1 (6 bases). The germline CDR1 and CDR2 sequences are MGHDK and SYGVNS. The CDR3 runs to 17 residues. Trimming pared 1 base from V and 2 bases from J, leaving 16 bases between. CDR3 protein: CASSEFSRGEDTDTQYF. CDR3 bases: TGTGCCAGCAGTGAATTTTCCAGGGGAGAAGACACAGATACGCAGTATTTT.

This clonotype showed up just a few times. The chain combines TRBV7-9 with TRBJ2-1, with 9 bases lining up with TRBD1. V trimming: 4 bases; J trimming: 10 bases; junction bases outside the gene matches: 2. CDR1 is SEHNR, CDR2 FQNEAQ, per germline (reference sequence). The CDR3 consists of 12 residues. CDR3 in DNA: TGTGCCAGCAGCTACAGGGGGCAGGAGCAGTTCTTC. This gives the protein CASSYRGQEQFF.

This clonotype was seen many times. V and J are TRBV19 and TRBJ1-5; possibly TRBD1 for D (5 bases). V was pared by 10 bases and J by 3 bases, with 13 bases between. Germline V gives CDR1 LNHDA, CDR2 SQIVND (reference sequence). The CDR3 length is 13 residues. CDR3 in amino acids: CATGGLINQPQHF. Written as DNA, the CDR3 is TGTGCCACTGGGGGACTGATCAATCAGCCCCAGCATTTT.

Many counts were recorded for this clonotype. The chain employs TRBV7-9 and TRBJ2-1, with no clear D. There are 16 residues in the CDR3. Between the trimmed V and J ends, which lost 2 bases and 4 bases, there was a span of 15 bases. Per the germline V gene, CDR1 is SEHNR and CDR2 is FQNEAQ (reference sequence). CDR3 in DNA: TGTGCCAGCAGCTTATTATTGCGGCAGACTTACAATGAGCAGTTCTTC. Its translation: CASSLLLRQTYNEQFF.

The chain has TRBV27 and TRBJ2-7, with a weak D call TRBD1 (5 bases). This CDR3 region has 14 residues. V was pared by 5 bases and J by 5 bases, with 16 bases between. Germline lookup yields CDR1 MNHEY and CDR2 SMNVEV (reference sequence). CDR3 amino acids: CASSLGPGNNEQYF. The CDR3 DNA reads as TGTGCCAGCAGTCTAGGACCAGGGAACAACGAGCAGTACTTC.

The rearrangement links TRBV4-2 to TRBJ1-1; D is possibly TRBD1 (6 bases). Germline values: CDR1 LGHNA, CDR2 YNFKEQ. The CDR3 loop spans 16 amino acids. V gave up 4 bases and J gave up 0 bases, with 15 bases separating them. Here the CDR3 reads CASSPEGGKMNTEAFF. CDR3 nucleotide sequence: TGTGCCAGCAGCCCGGAAGGGGGGAAAATGAACACTGAAGCTTTCTTT.

DNA for the CDR3: TGTGCCAGCAGTTACCGAGGGGTCGGGGAGACCCAGTACTTC. Translation gives CASSYRGVGETQYF. This chain connects TRBV6-6 to TRBJ2-5; possibly TRBD1 or TRBD2 for D (5 bases each). Looked up from germline, CDR1 is MNHNY and CDR2 is SVGAGI (reference sequence). The V end lost 2 bases, the J end lost 5 bases, and 12 bases lay between the germline ends. This CDR3 is 14 amino acids long.

This clonotype was counted ten times or more. The chain couples TRBV7-2 to TRBJ2-3; TRBD2 aligns across 11 bases. J gave up 6 bases and V 3 bases, and 5 bases lay outside the gene matches. Germline loops: CDR1 SGHTA, CDR2 FQGNSA. CDR3 length equals 15 residues. As DNA, the CDR3 is TGTGCCAGCAGCTTGGGACTAGCGGACTGGGATACGCAGTATTTT. Protein product: CASSLGLADWDTQYF.

This clonotype has just a few counts. A much bigger clone sits one base away, suggesting this may be a read error. The rearrangement joins TRBV12-3 or TRBV12-4 to TRBJ2-7; either TRBD1 or TRBD2 may supply D (5 bases each). The CDR3 is 12 amino acids. V dropped 3 bases and J dropped 6 bases, with 9 bases sitting between them. The CDR3: CASSFPGTEQYF. CDR3 nucleotides: TGTGCCAGCAGTTTCCCAGGGACCGAGCAGTACTTC.

This clonotype was seen a handful of times. The chain links TRBV27 to TRBJ1-1, with 7 bases aligning to TRBD1. Looked up from germline, CDR1 is MNHEY and CDR2 is SMNVEV (reference sequence). The CDR3 consists of 14 residues. V trimming: 6 bases; J trimming: 1 base; junction bases outside the gene matches: 5. This chain's CDR3 is CASRGGGANTEAFF. The CDR3 DNA reads as TGTGCCAGCAGAGGAGGGGGCGCGAACACTGAAGCTTTCTTT.

This clonotype was counted at least ten times. The gene calls are TRBV10-3 and TRBJ2-2; 9 bases are a match to TRBD1. V shed 6 bases and J 5 bases; nucleotides not matched to a gene: 7. The CDR3 is 15 residues long. CDR1 and CDR2 (germline): ENHRY, SYGVKD. Written as DNA, the CDR3 is TGTGCCATCAGCCCGGGACAGGGAACGACCGGGGAGCTGTTTTTT. Encoded protein: CAISPGQGTTGELFF.

This clonotype was seen more than once but under ten times. CDR3 in amino acids: CASSPGGLALDTQYF. The CDR3 DNA sequence: TGTGCCAGCAGCCCCGGAGGGCTAGCGCTGGATACGCAGTATTTT. The chain couples TRBV9 to TRBJ2-3, with TRBD2 as a possible D gene (6 bases). Between the trimmed V and J ends, which lost 4 bases and 6 bases, there was a span of 18 bases. The CDR3 runs 15 residues. The germline V gene has CDR1 SGDLS and CDR2 YYNGEE.

This clonotype was detected ten times or more. The chain couples TRBV7-8 to TRBJ2-5; no reliable D call. V was shortened by 1 base and J by 1 base, with 10 bases between the two germline ends. Germline V lookup: CDR1 SGHVS, CDR2 FQNEAQ. There are 15 residues in the CDR3. CDR3: CASSLEAGGQETQYF. CDR3 DNA sequence: TGTGCCAGCAGCTTAGAGGCCGGCGGCCAAGAGACCCAGTACTTC.

This clonotype has ten or more counts. The chain has TRBV7-2 and TRBJ2-2, with no clear D. The CDR3 is made up of 14 amino acids. Between the trimmed V and J ends, which lost 4 bases and 2 bases, there was a span of 8 bases. Germline CDR1 SGHTA, CDR2 FQGNSA. CDR3 bases: TGTGCCAGCAGCTCGGATCTTAACACCGGGGAGCTGTTTTTT. This codes for CASSSDLNTGELFF.

The chain is built from TRBV6-5 and TRBJ2-1; TRBD1 matches 10 bases. The CDR3 has 14 residues. Germline-derived CDR1 and CDR2 are MNHEY and SVGAGI. V lost 6 bases, J lost 9 bases, and 8 bases stayed unmatched. CDR3 in DNA: TGTGCCAGCAGCTGGACAGGGGGACGCAGTGAGCAGTTCTTC. This translates into CASSWTGGRSEQFF.

This clonotype has just a few counts. The V call is TRBV7-6, the J call TRBJ2-7; no definite D call. The CDR3 totals 14 residues. V was clipped by 0 bases and J by 2 bases, with 8 bases between them. Germline CDR1 is SGHVS and CDR2 is FNYEAQ. The CDR3 loop is CASSLAGQAYEQYF. CDR3 sequence (DNA): TGTGCCAGCAGCTTAGCCGGCCAGGCCTACGAGCAGTACTTC.